The 27 T cell receptor beta chains given below trace back to one sample, sequenced in a study of control samples from healthy donors and cancer patients. Produced via immunoSEQ multiplex PCR; TCRdb's table is partial and in-frame only. The profile shows 150,000 to 200,000 clones, 90% to 95% of them singletons. Sequencing was done on a sample of blood. The receptors originated from a young man in good health.

The CDR3 loop is CASSLPEGRDRSSGNTIYF. CDR3 DNA sequence: TGCGCCAGCAGCTTGCCTGAAGGCCGGGACAGGAGCTCTGGAAACACCATATATTTT. The chain carries TRBV5-1 and TRBJ1-3; 8 bases align to TRBD1. With 1 base clipped from V and 0 bases from J, the junction kept 12 bases outside the gene matches. This CDR3 has 19 residues. Germline CDR1 and CDR2: SGHRS and YFSETQ.

V usage is TRBV27 and J usage is TRBJ1-6; 7 bases are a match to TRBD1. Unmatched junction bases numbered 5, after V lost 2 bases and J lost 10 bases. The germline gives CDR1 MNHEY, CDR2 SMNVEV (reference sequence). This CDR3 is built from 14 residues. The CDR3 bases are TGTGCCAGCAGTTTAAACAGGGGCAAATCACCCCTCCACTTT. Translation: CASSLNRGKSPLHF.

The chain uses TRBV6-1 and TRBJ1-5; D is perhaps TRBD1 (6 bases). Germline loops: CDR1 MNHNS, CDR2 SASEGT. V lost 3 bases, J lost 0 bases, and 12 bases lay in between. The CDR3 spans 16 residues. CDR3 residues: CASSEKTGYSNQPQHF. The DNA for the CDR3 is TGTGCCAGCAGTGAGAAGACAGGATATAGCAATCAGCCCCAGCATTTT.

The chain recombines TRBV21-1 with TRBJ2-7; the table's D call, TRBD1, has no DNA check behind it. TRBV21-1 is assigned pseudogene status. The CDR3 contains 15 residues. CDR3 in amino acids: CASSKRGRDSYEQYF. The CDR3, as DNA: TGTGCCAGCAGCAAAAGGGGGCGAGATTCCTACGAGCAGTACTTC.

The chain is built from TRBV19 and TRBJ1-3; TRBD1 aligns across 12 bases. V lost 7 bases to trimming and J lost 8 bases; unmatched junction nucleotides: 9. The CDR3 has 15 residues. The germline CDR1 and CDR2 sequences are LNHDA and SQIVND (reference sequence). DNA of the CDR3: TGTGCCAGTACCCCTAGGGACAGGGGGCGAGACACCATATATTTT. This codes for CASTPRDRGRDTIYF.

V usage is TRBV29-1 and J usage is TRBJ1-3; D gene ambiguous. The CDR3 loop spans 12 amino acids. Trimming shortened V by 4 bases and J by 4 bases, and 8 bases separated the two germline ends. Germline V gives CDR1 SQVTM, CDR2 ANQGSEA. The CDR3 loop reads CSVALGGNTIYF. In DNA form, the CDR3 reads TGCAGCGTTGCCTTAGGAGGAAACACCATATATTTT.

The chain uses TRBV30 and TRBJ1-2; perhaps TRBD1 as D (6 bases). The CDR3 extends over 13 amino acids. Germline values: CDR1 GTSNPN, CDR2 SVGIG (reference sequence). Trimming stripped 0 bases from V and 8 bases from J, with 13 bases between. The CDR3 coding sequence is TGTGCCTGGAGTGTGGGGGGCTGGAAGGGCTACACCTTC. It translates to CAWSVGGWKGYTF.

This chain links TRBV7-2 with TRBJ2-2, with 9 bases matching TRBD1. V shed 5 bases, J shed 4 bases, and the junction held 5 bases outside the gene matches. This CDR3 is 15 amino acids long. Germline assignment: CDR1 SGHTA and CDR2 FQGNSA. CDR3 DNA sequence: TGTGCCAGCAGCCCTCGGACAGGGGCCACCGGGGAGCTGTTTTTT. Protein: CASSPRTGATGELFF.

The chain combines TRBV5-1 with TRBJ2-1; 10 positions match TRBD2. Trimming cost V 1 base and J 0 bases; bases outside gene matches: 10. The germline V gene has CDR1 SGHRS and CDR2 YFSETQ. The CDR3 totals 19 residues. Here the CDR3 reads CASSLSGLAGGYSYNEQFF. In nucleotides, the CDR3 is TGCGCCAGCAGCTTGTCGGGATTAGCGGGGGGCTACTCCTACAATGAGCAGTTCTTC. Full variable domain (outside the CDR3, taken from reference TRBV5-1 and TRBJ2-1): KAGVTQTPRYLIKTRGQQVTLSCSPISGHRSVSWYQQTPGQGLQFLFEYFSETQRNKGNFPGRFSGRQFSNSRSEMNVSTLELGDSALYLCASSLSGLAGGYSYNEQFFGPGTRLTVL.

V is TRBV5-6 and J is TRBJ2-3; D call uncertain. The CDR3 extends over 14 amino acids. The V gene lost 0 bases and the J gene lost 5 bases, with 10 bases spanning the gap. CDR1 and CDR2 (germline): SGHDT, YYEEEE. The CDR3 reads CASSLGRKGDTQYF. CDR3 DNA: TGTGCCAGCAGCTTGGGGCGCAAAGGAGATACGCAGTATTTT.

This clone was observed once. This chain joins TRBV3-1 (or the pseudogene TRBV3-2) and TRBJ2-7; 11 nucleotides match TRBD2. V lost 4 bases to trimming and J lost 2 bases; unmatched junction nucleotides: 7. There are 16 residues in the CDR3. Germline V CDR1 and CDR2: LGHDT, YNNKEL (reference sequence). This CDR3 is CASSPSTSGRPYEQYF. The CDR3 DNA sequence: TGTGCCAGCAGCCCTTCTACTAGCGGGAGACCCTACGAGCAGTACTTC.

V gene TRBV2 combines with J gene TRBJ2-1, with D possibly matching TRBD1 (5 bases). V was clipped by 8 bases and J by 4 bases, with 9 bases between them. The CDR3 spans 12 residues. CDR1 is SNHLY and CDR2 is FYNNEI in the germline V gene. As DNA, the CDR3 is TGTGCCAGCCAGGGAAAATACAATGAGCAGTTCTTC. This encodes CASQGKYNEQFF.

The genes are TRBV27 and TRBJ2-6, with D perhaps being TRBD1 or TRBD2 (5 bases each). The germline V and J ends were trimmed by 0 bases and 0 bases, with 6 bases remaining between them. Germline lookup yields CDR1 MNHEY and CDR2 SMNVEV (reference sequence). The CDR3 is 16 residues long. The CDR3 spells CASSLSGVSGANVLTF. CDR3 in DNA: TGTGCCAGCAGTTTATCGGGGGTCTCTGGGGCCAACGTCCTGACTTTC.

V usage is TRBV12-3 or TRBV12-4 and J usage is TRBJ1-4; 7 bases line up with TRBD1. This CDR3 contains 12 residues. The ends lost 1 base at V and 15 bases at J; junction bases unmatched: 5. Written as DNA, the CDR3 is TGTGCCAGCAGTTTAGATACAGGGGTATTGTTTTTT. Protein: CASSLDTGVLFF.

The chain is built from TRBV11-3 and TRBJ2-3; D not certain. V lost 4 bases to trimming and J lost 2 bases, with 7 bases between them. Looked up from germline, CDR1 is SGHNT and CDR2 is YENEEA. This CDR3 spans 13 amino acids. The CDR3 DNA follows: TGTGCCAGCAGCTCTCATTACACAGATACGCAGTATTTT. Its translation: CASSSHYTDTQYF. The whole variable domain, remainder taken from reference TRBV11-3 and TRBJ2-3, is EAGVVQSPRYKIIEKKQPVAFWCNPISGHNTLYWYLQNLGQGPELLIRYENEEAVDDSQLPKDRFSAERLKGVDSTLKIQPAELGDSAVYLCASSSHYTDTQYFGPGTRLTVL.

The chain joins TRBV7-3 to TRBJ2-7; 11 bases match TRBD1. The CDR3 is 14 residues long. J was trimmed by 5 bases and V by 1 base; bases with no gene match: 1. Per the germline V gene, CDR1 is SGHTA and CDR2 is FQGTGA. The CDR3 protein is CASSLMGQGDEQYF. The CDR3 DNA follows: TGTGCCAGCAGCTTAATGGGACAGGGGGACGAGCAGTACTTC.

The V gene is TRBV5-6, the J gene TRBJ2-4, with TRBD2 matching 16 bases. The J segment lost 9 bases and the V segment lost 2 bases, leaving 8 bases of the junction unmatched. This CDR3 has 17 residues. The germline V gene encodes CDR1 SGHDT and CDR2 YYEEEE. The CDR3 DNA follows: TGTGCCAGCAGCTTCTTAGGGACTAGCGGGGGGGCCGGCATTCAGTACTTC. This translates into CASSFLGTSGGAGIQYF.

The chain's CDR3 is CASSYSGTDNTGELFF. The CDR3 DNA follows: TGTGCCAGCAGTTACTCTGGGACAGATAACACCGGGGAGCTGTTTTTT. The chain couples TRBV6-2 or TRBV6-3 to TRBJ2-2; 7 positions agree with TRBD1. There are 16 residues in the CDR3. The V gene's germline CDR1 is MNHEY and CDR2 SVGEGT. Trimming removed 0 bases from V and 2 bases from J; junction bases left unmatched: 3.

J is TRBJ2-7 and V is TRBV21-1; TRBD2 reflects the table's D call only, with no check against the DNA. TRBV21-1 is deemed a pseudogene. The CDR3 has 14 amino acids. The CDR3 DNA sequence: TGTGCCAGCAACCAGCGGGGGGGTCCCTACGAGCAGTACTTC. This gives the protein CASNQRGGPYEQYF.

This clone was detected only once. The chain has TRBV7-8 and TRBJ1-5, with TRBD1 matching over 7 bases. V trimming: 2 bases; J trimming: 2 bases; junction bases outside the gene matches: 3. In germline, CDR1 is SGHVS, CDR2 FQNEAQ. There are 15 residues in the CDR3. In DNA, the CDR3 is TGTGCCAGCAGCTTAACAGGGGAAGGCAATCAGCCCCAGCATTTT. Translation: CASSLTGEGNQPQHF.

V and J are TRBV19 and TRBJ2-7; TRBD1 might be the D (6 bases). CDR3 length equals 14 residues. Germline lookup yields CDR1 LNHDA and CDR2 SQIVND (reference sequence). V dropped 10 bases and J dropped 5 bases, with 21 bases sitting between them. The CDR3 DNA reads TGTGCCACTTCCAACAGGGACCTGTGGGACGAGCAGTACTTC. Translating gives CATSNRDLWDEQYF.

The CDR3 sequence is CASSLVTGGDEEQYF. In nucleotides, the CDR3 is TGCGCCAGCAGCCTAGTGACAGGGGGCGATGAAGAGCAGTACTTC. V and J are TRBV4-1 and TRBJ2-7; 10 positions agree with TRBD1. Germline V gene data show CDR1 as MGHRA and CDR2 as YSYEKL. Unmatched junction bases numbered 10, after V lost 4 bases and J lost 7 bases. The CDR3 length is 15 residues.

The chain has TRBV7-6 and TRBJ2-1; TRBD2 is a possible D gene (7 bases). Trimming took off 1 base at V and 2 bases at J, with 12 bases between the two ends. The CDR3 has 16 residues. Germline V gene data show CDR1 as SGHVS and CDR2 as FNYEAQ. The CDR3 DNA sequence: TGTGCCAGCAGCTTAGAGGGGGGGCAAACCTACAATGAGCAGTTCTTC. Residues: CASSLEGGQTYNEQFF.

The rearrangement uses TRBV5-6 and TRBJ1-3, with D hard to call. CDR3 length equals 14 residues. Trimming left V 3 bases short and J 1 base short, with 8 bases between. Germline-derived CDR1 and CDR2 are SGHDT and YYEEEE. CDR3 in amino acids: CASSSGSSGNTIYF. Written as DNA, the CDR3 is TGTGCCAGCAGCTCGGGGTCGTCTGGAAACACCATATATTTT. Looking up the rest from reference TRBV5-6 and TRBJ1-3 gives the full variable domain: DAGVTQSPTHLIKTRGQQVTLRCSPKSGHDTVSWYQQALGQGPQFIFQYYEEEERQRGNFPDRFSGHQFPNYSSELNVNALLLGDSALYLCASSSGSSGNTIYFGEGSWLTVV.

The rearrangement uses TRBV10-3 and TRBJ1-2; a possible D gene is TRBD1 (5 bases). Germline V gene data show CDR1 as ENHRY and CDR2 as SYGVKD. V was cut by 4 bases and J by 6 bases, with 9 bases left in between. The CDR3 runs to 12 residues. As DNA, the CDR3 is TGTGCCATCAGTGGATCACAGGATGGCTACACCTTC. It specifies CAISGSQDGYTF.

This clone was detected only a few times. The chain joins TRBV24-1 to TRBJ2-6; maybe TRBD1 (5 bases). CDR1 and CDR2 from the germline V gene are KGHDR and SFDVKD. Trimming took off 12 bases at V and 2 bases at J, with 13 bases between the two ends. This CDR3 has 14 residues. The CDR3 reads CAVQGSTGANVLTF. The CDR3 bases are TGTGCCGTTCAGGGTTCCACTGGGGCCAACGTCCTGACTTTC.

The chain has TRBV29-1 and TRBJ1-2; perhaps TRBD1 as D (6 bases). The CDR3 covers 11 residues. The germline V and J ends were trimmed by 6 bases and 6 bases, with 11 bases remaining between them. The V gene's germline CDR1 is SQVTM and CDR2 ANQGSEA. CDR3 sequence: CSVGQLDGYTF. The CDR3 DNA is TGCAGCGTCGGACAGCTGGATGGCTACACCTTC.